This T cell receptor (beta chain) comes out of a study of cytomegalovirus exposure and HLA in healthy donors. This PCR relied on a set of 60 Vbeta primers and 13 Jbeta primers. Assay: immunoSEQ multiplex PCR; the TCRdb copy retains only in-frame clones and omits some. The sample includes about 120,000 clones, roughly three quarters seen only once; the top ten take 1.5% to 2%. Germline assignment: CDR1 SGHAT and CDR2 FQDESV (reference sequence). The CDR3 is 15 amino acids. The V gene end was trimmed by 1 base and the J gene end by 7 bases; junction bases not matched to a gene: 6. The clonotype originates from a woman under 30 in good health and CMV-seronegative. The J gene is TRBJ2-1, the V gene TRBV11-1, with 8 positions matching TRBD1. Sequencing used PBMCs. The CDR3 loop is CASSLGGTGHNEQFF. CDR3 nucleotides: TGTGCCAGCAGCTTAGGCGGGACAGGACATAATGAGCAGTTCTTC.